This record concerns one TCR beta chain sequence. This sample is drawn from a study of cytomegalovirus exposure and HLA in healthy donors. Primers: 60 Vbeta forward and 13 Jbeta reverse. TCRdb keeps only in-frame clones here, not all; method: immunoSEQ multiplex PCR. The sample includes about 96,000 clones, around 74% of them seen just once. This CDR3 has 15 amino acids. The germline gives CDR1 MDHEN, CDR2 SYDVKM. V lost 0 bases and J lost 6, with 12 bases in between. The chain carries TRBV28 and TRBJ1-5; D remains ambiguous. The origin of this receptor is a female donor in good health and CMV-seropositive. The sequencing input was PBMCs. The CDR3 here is CASSLWEEAVQPQHF. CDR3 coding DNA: TGTGCCAGCAGTTTATGGGAGGAGGCGGTTCAGCCCCAGCATTTT.